The clone carrying this T cell receptor beta chain was counted ten times or more. Ahead of thyroid surgery, no patient had received treatment of any kind. This sample stems from a study of metastatic and nonmetastatic thyroid tumors. MiXCR re-clonotyped the PCR reads for TCRdb. The sample has some 83,000 clones, about 12% seen once. This TCR came from a female donor with papillary thyroid cancer or a benign thyroid nodule (not recorded which). Some clones in this sample may be carry-over from other donors' samples. What was sequenced was tumor tissue.

CDR3 sequence reads: CASRQQGVHEQFF. Written as DNA, the CDR3 is TGCGCCAGCCGTCAACAGGGGGTCCATGAGCAGTTCTTC. This rearrangement joins TRBV5-1 to TRBJ2-1, with 8 nucleotides matching TRBD1. The germline V gene encodes CDR1 SGHRS and CDR2 YFSETQ. Unmatched junction bases numbered 8, after V lost 7 bases and J lost 8 bases. CDR3 length: 13 residues.